Below are 21 T cell receptor beta chains sequenced from a single sample in a study of identical twins. TCRdb used MiXCR to reprocess the 5' RACE reads, holding one entry per CDR3 protein. Of hundreds of thousands of distinct CDR3 sequences listed, approximately 13% are singletons. These data also formed part of another study, on yellow fever vaccine responses in identical twins.

The material sequenced was PBMCs. The origin of the receptors is a woman aged 18-30 years in good health.

This clonotype was seen a handful of times. For the CDR3, the DNA is TGTGCCAGCAGCTTAGTATCCAGCGGGGTTGCAGATACGCAGTATTTT. Its translation is CASSLVSSGVADTQYF. The chain couples TRBV11-2 to TRBJ2-3; 7 bases are a match to TRBD2. The V gene end was trimmed by 1 base and the J gene end by 4 bases; junction bases not matched to a gene: 8. The CDR3 contains 16 residues. Germline V CDR1 and CDR2: SGHAT, FQNNGV.

This clonotype appeared a few times. The chain joins TRBV9 to TRBJ2-1; D perhaps matches TRBD2 (6 bases). The V and J ends lost 0 bases and 2 bases respectively, with 15 bases between them. CDR1 is SGDLS and CDR2 is YYNGEE in the germline V gene. This CDR3 has 17 residues. This CDR3 reads CASSVAVADRTYNEQFF. In DNA, the CDR3 is TGTGCCAGCAGCGTAGCGGTAGCGGACCGAACCTACAATGAGCAGTTCTTC. The whole variable domain, filled in from reference TRBV9 and TRBJ2-1, reads DSGVTQTPKHLITATGQRVTLRCSPRSGDLSVYWYQQSLDQGLQFLIQYYNGEERAKGNILERFSAQQFPDLHSELNLSSLELGDSALYFCASSVAVADRTYNEQFFGPGTRLTVL.

This clonotype appeared a few times. The chain combines TRBV24-1 with TRBJ2-5; 8 bases line up with TRBD1. Germline CDR1 and CDR2: KGHDR and SFDVKD. J lost 1 base, V lost 4 bases, and 4 bases had no gene match. The length of the CDR3 is 15 residues. Written as DNA, the CDR3 is TGTGCCACCAGTGACTCGGGACAGGCCCAAGAGACCCAGTACTTC. Residues: CATSDSGQAQETQYF.

As DNA, the CDR3 is TGTGCCAGCAGCTTTAGAGGGACAGGGCCGTACCAAGAGACCCAGTACTTC. It is translated as CASSFRGTGPYQETQYF. The chain employs TRBV5-6 and TRBJ2-5; 9 positions agree with TRBD1. Trimming removed 2 bases from V and 0 bases from J; junction bases left unmatched: 8. The CDR3 runs 17 residues. Germline CDR1 is SGHDT and CDR2 is YYEEEE.

This clonotype has a handful of counts. V is TRBV4-1 and J is TRBJ2-1; weak D call: TRBD2 (6 bases). Trimming removed 8 bases from V and 5 bases from J, with 10 bases in between. The CDR3 runs 12 residues. Germline CDR1 is MGHRA and CDR2 is YSYEKL. The CDR3 DNA reads as TGCGCCAGCGGCCGGGGGAACAATGAGCAGTTCTTC. Translating it yields CASGRGNNEQFF.

The chain uses TRBV9 and TRBJ2-2; no definite D call. Trimming stripped 3 bases from V and 7 bases from J, with 10 bases between. The CDR3 sequence is 13 residues long. Per germline, CDR1 SGDLS and CDR2 YYNGEE. The CDR3 is CASSAPSVGELFF. CDR3 coding DNA: TGTGCCAGCAGCGCCCCTTCGGTCGGGGAGCTGTTTTTT.

This clonotype was counted at least ten times. The chain is built from TRBV20-1 and TRBJ2-4, with D uncertain. Germline V gene data show CDR1 as DFQATT and CDR2 as SNEGSKA (reference sequence). This CDR3 is 15 amino acids long. V lost 1 base and J lost 4, with 14 bases in between. The CDR3 region is CSARGVYWNKNIQYF. The DNA for the CDR3 is TGCAGTGCTAGAGGGGTCTACTGGAATAAAAACATTCAGTACTTC.

This clonotype turned up a few times. This sequence joins TRBV29-1 and TRBJ1-4, with D unresolved. The V gene's germline CDR1 is SQVTM and CDR2 ANQGSEA. This CDR3 is 15 amino acids long. V gave up 0 bases and J gave up 8 bases, with 16 bases separating them. CDR3 nucleotide sequence: TGCAGCGTTGAAGATCCTGATGCGGTAGGGGAAAAACTGTTTTTT. It yields the protein CSVEDPDAVGEKLFF.

This clonotype showed up just a few times. The rearrangement links TRBV7-3 to TRBJ2-3; 9 bases align to TRBD2. This CDR3 is built from 14 residues. Losses at the gene ends were 5 bases for V and 4 bases for J; bases not matched to a gene: 4. Germline lookup yields CDR1 SGHTA and CDR2 FQGTGA. The chain's CDR3 is CASSETSGSDTQYF. The CDR3 DNA reads as TGTGCCAGCAGCGAGACTAGCGGCTCAGATACGCAGTATTTT.

This clonotype was seen a handful of times. The chain has TRBV10-2 and TRBJ2-7, with 7 bases lining up with TRBD2. The junction had 5 bases not matched to a gene; V was cut back by 7 bases and J by 2 bases. The CDR3 is 13 amino acids. Per germline, CDR1 WSHSY and CDR2 SAAADI. The CDR3 coding sequence is TGCGCCAGCACCCCCGGGGGGACCTACGAGCAGTACGTC. Translated, it gives CASTPGGTYEQYV.

Ten or more counts support this clonotype. This chain connects TRBV25-1 to TRBJ2-1, with a tentative D call TRBD1 (6 bases). The CDR3 loop spans 14 amino acids. The germline V gene has CDR1 MGHDK and CDR2 SYGVNS. Trimming removed 10 bases from V and 0 bases from J, with 13 bases in between. The CDR3 nucleotides read TGTGCCACCACCCGGACAGACTCCTACAATGAGCAGTTCTTC. Its protein product is CATTRTDSYNEQFF. Complete variable domain (other parts from reference TRBV25-1 and TRBJ2-1): EADIYQTPRYLVIGTGKKITLECSQTMGHDKMYWYQQDPGMELHLIHYSYGVNSTEKGDLSSESTVSRIRTEHFPLTLESARPSHTSQYLCATTRTDSYNEQFFGPGTRLTVL.

This clonotype showed up just a few times. The V and J genes are TRBV6-1 and TRBJ2-7, with TRBD2 matching over 8 bases. J was trimmed by 5 bases and V by 6 bases; bases with no gene match: 9. CDR1 is MNHNS, CDR2 SASEGT, per germline. This CDR3 is built from 14 residues. CDR3 nucleotide sequence: TGTGCCAGCAGAAGCGAGCGGGAGTGGGACGAGCAGTACTTC. It translates to CASRSEREWDEQYF.

A single count supports this clonotype. This chain links TRBV25-1 with TRBJ2-6; tentative D call: TRBD2 (6 bases). This CDR3 has 16 residues. The V gene lost 3 bases and the J gene lost 0 bases, with 9 bases spanning the gap. Per germline, CDR1 MGHDK and CDR2 SYGVNS. In DNA, the CDR3 is TGTGCCAGCAGTGAGGGAGGACTCTCTGGGGCCAACGTCCTGACTTTC. Translation: CASSEGGLSGANVLTF. Full variable domain (outside the CDR3, taken from reference TRBV25-1 and TRBJ2-6): EADIYQTPRYLVIGTGKKITLECSQTMGHDKMYWYQQDPGMELHLIHYSYGVNSTEKGDLSSESTVSRIRTEHFPLTLESARPSHTSQYLCASSEGGLSGANVLTFGAGSRLTVL.

The J gene is TRBJ2-1, the V gene TRBV5-6, with D unresolved. Germline V lookup: CDR1 SGHDT, CDR2 YYEEEE. The V gene lost 2 bases and the J gene lost 8 bases, with 14 bases spanning the gap. The CDR3 is 14 amino acids. The CDR3 DNA follows: TGTGCCAGCAGCTTCACCTTCGCACCCCATGAGCAGTTCTTC. As protein: CASSFTFAPHEQFF.

The chain uses TRBV4-2 and TRBJ2-5, with D perhaps matching TRBD2 (5 bases). The V end was cut by 1 base, the J end by 2 bases, with 8 bases between. This CDR3 has 14 residues. The germline V gene has CDR1 LGHNA and CDR2 YNFKEQ. CDR3 sequence reads: CASSQVLAQETQYF. CDR3 coding DNA: TGTGCCAGCAGCCAAGTGCTAGCTCAAGAGACCCAGTACTTC.

This clonotype was counted ten times or more. J is TRBJ2-7 and V is TRBV5-1, with a possible D match to TRBD1 (5 bases). Deletions cut 4 bases from V and 1 base from J, with 9 bases between. CDR3 length: 13 amino acids. CDR1 and CDR2 (germline): SGHRS, YFSETQ. CDR3 sequence (DNA): TGCGCCAGCAGCGGGGCCCCATCCTACGAGCAGTACTTC. Translated, it gives CASSGAPSYEQYF.

This clonotype has just a few counts. V and J are TRBV12-3 or TRBV12-4 and TRBJ2-3, with D unresolved. This CDR3 is 16 amino acids long. V lost 6 bases to trimming and J lost 2 bases, with 18 bases between them. CDR3 nucleotide sequence: TGTGCCAGCAGCAAGGATGCAACCTCTTTCACAGATACGCAGTATTTT. Translating it yields CASSKDATSFTDTQYF.

The chain joins TRBV6-1 to TRBJ2-7; a possible D gene is TRBD1 (5 bases). The CDR3 loop spans 15 amino acids. CDR1 and CDR2 from the germline V gene are MNHNS and SASEGT. Trimming left V 1 base short and J 4 bases short, with 14 bases between. CDR3 DNA sequence: TGTGCCAGCAGTGAAGGGGTAGGGGCCTTTTACGAGCAGTACTTC. Translating gives CASSEGVGAFYEQYF.

The rearrangement uses TRBV5-5 and TRBJ2-5; D remains ambiguous. Germline V gene lookup returns CDR1 SGHKS and CDR2 YYEKEE (reference sequence). The CDR3 has 14 residues. V was pared by 4 bases and J by 4 bases, with 14 bases between. In nucleotides, the CDR3 is TGTGCCAGCAGCCCCGGAGAGGCTATAGAGACCCAGTACTTC. Protein sequence: CASSPGEAIETQYF.

This clonotype has only a few counts. This chain joins TRBV29-1 and TRBJ2-3, with a weak D call TRBD1 (5 bases). Germline V gene lookup returns CDR1 SQVTM and CDR2 ANQGSEA. Trimming shortened V by 2 bases and J by 0 bases, and 9 bases separated the two germline ends. The CDR3 is made up of 14 amino acids. As DNA, the CDR3 is TGCAGCGTTGAAAAGGGGCAGAGCACAGATACGCAGTATTTT. It yields the protein CSVEKGQSTDTQYF.

The chain has TRBV28 and TRBJ2-2, with 10 bases identical to TRBD2. Germline lookup yields CDR1 MDHEN and CDR2 SYDVKM. There are 18 residues in the CDR3. Losses at the gene ends were 3 bases for V and 1 base for J; bases not matched to a gene: 8. The CDR3 here is CASSLRLAGVLNTGELFF. The CDR3 nucleotides are TGTGCCAGCAGTTTGCGTCTAGCGGGAGTTCTGAACACCGGGGAGCTGTTTTTT. Filled out from reference TRBV28 and TRBJ2-2, the complete variable domain reads DVKVTQSSRYLVKRTGEKVFLECVQDMDHENMFWYRQDPGLGLRLIYFSYDVKMKEKGDIPEGYSVSREKKERFSLILESASTNQTSMYLCASSLRLAGVLNTGELFFGEGSRLTVL.